These 17 T cell receptor beta chains were all obtained from the same sample, sequenced in a study of blood T cell repertoires in COVID-19. Measured with immunoSEQ multiplex PCR; TCRdb has only the in-frame clones, and not every one. The sample has about 140,000 clones; roughly 80% are singletons. Sequencing used peripheral blood. All receptors come from a woman aged 45-65 years with active or convalescent COVID-19.

The V call is TRBV28, the J call TRBJ2-7; no reliable D call. The CDR3 contains 15 residues. V gave up 2 bases and J gave up 3 bases, with 14 bases separating them. Germline CDR1 reads MDHEN; CDR2 reads SYDVKM. The CDR3 reads CASSLIAPNYYEQYF. Written as DNA, the CDR3 is TGTGCCAGCAGTTTAATAGCCCCGAACTACTACGAGCAGTACTTC.

The gene calls are TRBV6-5 and TRBJ1-1; no definite D call. Germline assignment: CDR1 MNHEY and CDR2 SVGAGI. This CDR3 has 12 residues. The germline V and J ends were trimmed by 2 bases and 6 bases, with 7 bases remaining between them. The CDR3 loop reads CASSYMGSEAFF. The CDR3 region has the DNA TGTGCCAGCAGTTACATGGGCTCTGAAGCTTTCTTT.

The chain uses TRBV5-6 and TRBJ2-3, with D perhaps TRBD1 (5 bases). Trimming cost V 2 bases and J 0 bases, with 10 bases left between them. The CDR3 is 15 amino acids. Germline-derived CDR1 and CDR2 are SGHDT and YYEEEE. CDR3 loop: CASSFWQGSTDTQYF. The CDR3 DNA is TGTGCCAGCAGCTTTTGGCAGGGAAGCACAGATACGCAGTATTTT.

This clone was detected a few times. V is TRBV5-1 and J is TRBJ2-7, with a tentative D call TRBD1 (6 bases). Deletions cut 4 bases from V and 3 bases from J, with 17 bases between. The CDR3 spans 15 residues. Germline V gene data show CDR1 as SGHRS and CDR2 as YFSETQ. The CDR3 reads CASSPETGTGYEQYF. Here the CDR3 DNA reads TGCGCCAGCAGCCCAGAAACAGGGACCGGCTACGAGCAGTACTTC. The full variable domain, with the rest looked up from reference TRBV5-1 and TRBJ2-7, is KAGVTQTPRYLIKTRGQQVTLSCSPISGHRSVSWYQQTPGQGLQFLFEYFSETQRNKGNFPGRFSGRQFSNSRSEMNVSTLELGDSALYLCASSPETGTGYEQYFGPGTRLTVT.

The rearrangement links TRBV19 to TRBJ2-5; 10 bases match TRBD2. V shed 3 bases and J 2 bases; nucleotides not matched to a gene: 6. Germline assignment: CDR1 LNHDA and CDR2 SQIVND (reference sequence). The CDR3 runs to 16 residues. This CDR3 is CASSITLAGAQETQYF. The CDR3, as DNA: TGTGCCAGTAGTATCACCCTAGCGGGGGCACAAGAGACCCAGTACTTC.

The rearrangement links TRBV18 to TRBJ1-1; the D gene is possibly TRBD1 (5 bases). This CDR3 has 21 residues. Per the germline V gene, CDR1 is KGHSH and CDR2 is LQKENI. Trimming left V 4 bases short and J 0 bases short, with 30 bases between. The CDR3 reads CASSQGLYSLRMGTMNTEAFF. CDR3 nucleotides: TGTGCCAGCTCACAAGGGTTGTATAGCCTTCGGATGGGGACTATGAACACTGAAGCTTTCTTT.

This chain uses TRBV19 with TRBJ2-5, with TRBD1 matching 9 bases. CDR1 is LNHDA, CDR2 SQIVND, per germline (reference sequence). J was trimmed by 4 bases and V by 6 bases; bases with no gene match: 9. This CDR3 spans 15 amino acids. This CDR3 reads CASSLRTGEAETQYF. The CDR3 DNA reads TGTGCCAGTAGCCTGAGGACAGGGGAGGCAGAGACCCAGTACTTC.

This clone was seen just once. This chain links TRBV5-1 with TRBJ1-1; a possible D gene is TRBD1 (5 bases). Germline values: CDR1 SGHRS, CDR2 YFSETQ. This CDR3 region has 16 residues. V lost 3 bases and J lost 2, with 17 bases in between. For the CDR3, the DNA is TGCGCCAGCAGCTGGGCCTCAGGAGGGGTCAACACTGAAGCTTTCTTT. This sequence encodes CASSWASGGVNTEAFF.

The J gene is TRBJ2-6, the V gene TRBV5-4, with 9 positions matching TRBD1. The CDR3 contains 18 residues. CDR1 is SGHNT and CDR2 is YYREEE in the germline V gene (reference sequence). After removal of 2 bases from V and 2 bases from J, the junction contained 8 bases not matched to a gene. The CDR3 is CASSFGGTGSPGANVLTF. CDR3 nucleotide sequence: TGTGCCAGCAGCTTCGGCGGGACAGGGTCTCCTGGGGCCAACGTCCTGACTTTC.

The chain couples TRBV7-8 to TRBJ1-2; 9 bases are shared with TRBD1. CDR1 is SGHVS and CDR2 is FQNEAQ in the germline V gene. The CDR3 is 16 residues long. Trimming removed 3 bases from V and 4 bases from J; junction bases left unmatched: 9. Here the CDR3 reads CASSFTGTGIIYGYTF. As DNA, the CDR3 is TGTGCCAGCAGCTTCACCGGGACAGGGATCATCTATGGCTACACCTTC.

The V and J genes are TRBV10-3 and TRBJ2-7; D might be TRBD1 (6 bases). The CDR3 is made up of 14 amino acids. Germline V gives CDR1 ENHRY, CDR2 SYGVKD. V shed 6 bases and J shed 5 bases, with 17 bases lying between them. CDR3 DNA sequence: TGTGCCATCAGACCCGACAGGCAGAACGACGAGCAGTACTTC. The encoded protein is CAIRPDRQNDEQYF.

V gene TRBV4-2 combines with J gene TRBJ1-3; no definite D call. Trimming took 0 bases from V and 0 from J, leaving 9 bases between them. CDR3 size: 16 residues. Germline V CDR1 and CDR2: LGHNA, YNFKEQ. CDR3 nucleotide sequence: TGTGCCAGCAGCCAAGAACCGAACTTCTCTGGAAACACCATATATTTT. Its translation is CASSQEPNFSGNTIYF.

Only one count was recorded for this clone. This sequence joins TRBV14 and TRBJ1-2; 7 nucleotides align to TRBD1. The germline V gene encodes CDR1 SGHDN and CDR2 FVKESK. CDR3 size: 14 residues. Trimming at V came to 6 bases and at J to 1 base, leaving 5 bases not matched to a gene. In nucleotides, the CDR3 is TGTGCCAGCAGTGCAGGGGGGCATAACTATGGCTACACCTTC. As protein: CASSAGGHNYGYTF.

This clone was seen only once. The CDR3 protein is CASSFPSRDSTYNEQFF. For the CDR3, the DNA is TGTGCCAGCAGCTTCCCGTCCCGGGACAGCACCTACAATGAGCAGTTCTTC. The chain links TRBV5-4 to TRBJ2-1; 7 nucleotides line up with TRBD1. The CDR3 sequence is 17 residues long. Germline V lookup: CDR1 SGHNT, CDR2 YYREEE (reference sequence). The ends lost 2 bases at V and 2 bases at J; junction bases unmatched: 10.

The rearrangement links TRBV4-2 to TRBJ2-1, with 9 nucleotides matching TRBD2. Per germline, CDR1 LGHNA and CDR2 YNFKEQ. Trimming at V came to 1 base and at J to 9 bases, leaving 13 bases not matched to a gene. The CDR3 runs to 17 residues. The CDR3 loop reads CASSQGGGLAGSSEQFF. The CDR3 nucleotides read TGTGCCAGCAGCCAAGGAGGCGGCCTAGCGGGGAGTAGTGAGCAGTTCTTC.

On this clone itself: The CDR3 end shows no conserved phenylalanine or tryptophan, and so a read error is likely. The DNA is left out, because the CDR3 cannot be placed on it with certainty; the CDR3 is given as TCRdb lists it. The chain is built from TRBV19 and TRBJ1-6; TRBD1 is the table's D call and was not checked against the DNA. Counting both end residues, the CDR3 totals 10 amino acids. Looked up from germline, CDR1 is LNHDA and CDR2 is SQIVND (reference sequence). This CDR3 is CASSPWTALS.

The gene calls are TRBV5-4 and TRBJ2-5, with D possibly being TRBD2 (6 bases). Between the trimmed V and J ends, which lost 4 bases and 5 bases, there was a span of 18 bases. CDR3 length equals 15 residues. Germline assignment: CDR1 SGHNT and CDR2 YYREEE (reference sequence). CDR3: CASSPPGVQLETQYF. CDR3 DNA: TGTGCCAGCAGCCCCCCGGGGGTGCAGTTGGAGACCCAGTACTTC.